A selection of T cell receptor beta chains follows, all from one sample in a study of blood T cell repertoires in COVID-19. TCRdb's table, derived via immunoSEQ multiplex PCR, lists solely in-frame clones and lacks some. This sample has under 130,000 clones, with approximately 62% found just once. The sequencing sample was made of peripheral blood. All receptors come from a man older than 75 with acute or convalescent COVID-19. The CDR3 runs from the conserved cysteine through the conserved F or W. The order of the fields is clone size, J gene, V gene, CDR3 protein. Clone size is given for some rows only: seen once, a few or many times, or a class if the clone is expanded.

. | TRBJ2-3 | TRBV28 | CASCLAGVTDTQYF
. | TRBJ1-6 | TRBV18 | CASSPGRGNSPLHF
. | TRBJ1-2 | TRBV5-6 | CASSTTGTYGYTF
few | TRBJ2-1 | TRBV2 | CASRTGMDEQFF
. | TRBJ2-7 | TRBV3-1/TRBV3-2 | CASNSGYEQYF
. | TRBJ2-2 | TRBV3-1/TRBV3-2 | CASSQSVLSGELFF
. | TRBJ2-7 | TRBV12-3/TRBV12-4 | CASSLSNSYEQYF
. | TRBJ1-4 | TRBV25-1 | CASSAPGGAEKLFF
few | TRBJ2-1 | TRBV6-2/TRBV6-3 | CASSRRLAGGPNEQFF
once | TRBJ2-2 | TRBV7-2 | CASSLVAGGTGELFF
. | TRBJ1-3 | TRBV11-2 | CASSRDSYSGNTIYF
. | TRBJ1-2 | TRBV28 | CASATGAYGYTF
few | TRBJ2-3 | TRBV18 | CASSRQREGLITDTQYF
few | TRBJ1-5 | TRBV12-3/TRBV12-4 | CASSLSYQPQHF
few | TRBJ2-3 | TRBV7-2 | CASSLLYLRTDTQYF
few | TRBJ1-4 | TRBV28 | CASSQAGPNEKLFF
. | TRBJ1-6 | TRBV7-2 | CASSLESSYNSPLHF
. | TRBJ2-7 | TRBV7-6 | CASSPPGQNYEQYF
. | TRBJ2-4 | TRBV11-2 | CASSLVGGSLTKNIQYF
. | TRBJ1-1 | TRBV6-5 | CASSYDRARVGTEAFF
. | TRBJ1-5 | TRBV7-2 | CASSELGAGYSNQPQHF
. | TRBJ1-1 | TRBV2 | CASSHSNTEAFF
. | TRBJ2-5 | TRBV11-1 | CASSLGQKETQYF
. | TRBJ2-7 | TRBV5-6 | CASSSAYEQYF
. | TRBJ1-5 | TRBV10-3 | CAIRPGQGNQPQHF
. | TRBJ2-2 | TRBV24-1 | CATSGTSVVGELFF
. | TRBJ2-3 | TRBV18 | CASFTRVGTDTQYF
. | TRBJ2-3 | TRBV5-6 | CASSPEASSTDTQYF